This T cell receptor (beta chain) stems from a study of blood T cell repertoires in COVID-19. Background on the study: Whether acute or convalescent, the COVID-19 samples came from the United States, Italy and Spain.

How the authors handled the data: Amplified reference gene primers provided the basis for estimating nucleated cell counts. The protocol was immunoSEQ multiplex PCR, while the TCRdb copy is restricted to in-frame clones and leaves out a portion. That table gives V, J and clone size, and the DNA gave D and trimming. The sample has some 90,000 clones, under 95% seen once; the top ten hold approximately 4.1%. The CDR3 totals 12 residues. With 3 bases removed from V and 8 bases from J, the gap between germline ends came to 10 bases. This sequence was found in a woman in her 50s in a cohort sampled during active COVID-19. This rearrangement joins TRBV12-3 or TRBV12-4 to TRBJ1-2; no clear D gene. The sequenced sample consisted of peripheral blood. Written as DNA, the CDR3 is TGTGCCAGCAGTTTCGGTTTAAGCGGCTACACCTTC. Its protein is CASSFGLSGYTF.